Included here is one TCR beta chain sequence, with context. Its antigen remains unidentified. No much larger clonotype is one base removed from it; base qualities were not supplied. The junction carries 20 bases between V and J, which are trimmed by 2 bases and 3 bases respectively. The germline V gene yields SGHAT for CDR1 and FQNNGV for CDR2. The cysteine opens and the phenylalanine closes a CDR3 of 18 amino acids. Of all the DNA, just the CDR3 is kept, 54 bases in frame from base 1. CD8 naive samples were CD45RO-negative cells positively selected for CCR7, giving a CD45RA+CCR7+ population that excluded TemRA cells. Healthy HIV-negative adults with no recently reported acute infections or vaccinations were included as donors. Every donor was a Caucasian adult residing in Nashville, Tennessee, USA. After blood collection by leukapheresis, PBMCs were isolated using Ficoll-Histopaque density gradient centrifugation and then cryopreserved in the vapor phase of liquid nitrogen. Analytical flow cytometry was used to check the purity and quantity of every magnetically sorted T cell population. Genomic DNA was isolated from each sorted fraction and quantified by UV absorbance on a Nanodrop 2000c.

This sample stems from a study of shared clonotypes between healthy human individuals (dated by TCRdb to the early 2020s). Study-level background: Two women and three men aged 18 to 49 years were included in the cohort. To estimate repertoire size and how much clonotype sharing occurs between individuals, the study deeply sequenced the blood TCR repertoires of 5 or 6 healthy adults. For each donor, three plates each were used for CD4 naive and CD4 memory, two plates were used for CD8 naive, and one plate was used for CD8 memory. Different laboratories and diverse techniques were used to prepare libraries and sequence TCR repertoires, to increase sequencing depth and limit assay-specific biases. Leukapheresis yielded between about 0.85 and 10 billion PBMCs per donor.

Points the paper makes about the study in general: Naive subsets generally had larger estimated clonotype richness than memory subsets did. Sharing across a handful of donors was observed for approximately 4.6% of naive CD4, around 3.5% of naive CD8, 2% to 2.5% of memory CD4, and around 0.44% of memory CD8 clonotypes. Sampling was limited to blood, and TCR repertoires in tissue likely differ from TCR repertoires in blood. Rarefaction of sorted-subset datasets indicated incomplete sequencing despite the large sequencing depth. Pairwise subsampling led to the expectation that sequencing depth would affect the degree of clonotype sharing among donors. The genetic and exposure-history diversity represented was limited by the small number of donors. Higher generation probabilities were observed for clonotypes shared by all four sorted-subset donors than for non-shared clonotypes.

Using the deep immunoSEQ assay, multiplex PCR amplified TCR CDR3 regions from genomic DNA. Genomic DNA extracted from each cell subset was distributed evenly over all wells of several immunoSEQ 96-well plates, and each plate served as one replicate. For sorted subsets, approximately 200 ng of genomic DNA, equivalent to 30,000 or so T cell genomes, went into each replicate PCR. The purified libraries were quantified using a Qubit 3.0 fluorometer, sized with a Bioanalyzer 2100, and then quantified again using the KAPA Library Quantification kit. Every immunoSEQ 96-well plate was sequenced on a dedicated single-read 150-cycle Illumina NextSeq 550 flow cell. In the original analysis: Because only junctional sequences without quality scores were contained in the immunoSEQ output, filtering matching that applied to full-length reads could not be performed. To assign V/J genes and CDR3, sequences were annotated using PyIR, a Python wrapper for IgBLAST v1.9, with IMGT germline references. Reads were filtered out if the reads had weak V/J assignments (E-value above 1e-6), no CDR3, stop codons, out-of-frame junctions, or ambiguous translated residues. V3J clonotypes were defined as sequences sharing an identical inferred V gene, J gene, and CDR3 amino acid sequence. To compute the percentage overlap between repertoires, the number of shared unique clonotypes was divided by the size of the smaller repertoire. Three approaches were used to assess repertoire richness: RTK rarefaction, the Chao1 estimator, and Recon v2.1 estimates of unobserved clonotypes. OLGA was used to compute generation probabilities for all TCRbeta clonotypes that the gDNA method yielded from several donors. TCRdb mirrors the immuneACCESS table, restricted to in-frame sequences. Some clones are absent from its copies; in checked studies, under half trace to an unresolved V gene, and the reason for the others is unknown. For V, J and clone size, that table is used; D and trimming come from the DNA. The sample table shows hundreds of thousands of clones, and 92% are seen once. The top ten clones comprise 24% of the sample.

This sequence was found in a young man in good health. Sequencing input: naive CD8+ T cells sorted from blood. In the paper's terms, the cell subset or site label means: CD45RA+CCR7+. The V and J genes are TRBV11-2 and TRBJ2-1, with the D segment identity uncertain. CDR3 loop: CASSLFFAGRTNYNEQFF. The nucleotide sequence is given as TGTGCCAGCAGCTTATTTTTCGCTGGCAGGACGAACTACAATGAGCAGTTCTTC.